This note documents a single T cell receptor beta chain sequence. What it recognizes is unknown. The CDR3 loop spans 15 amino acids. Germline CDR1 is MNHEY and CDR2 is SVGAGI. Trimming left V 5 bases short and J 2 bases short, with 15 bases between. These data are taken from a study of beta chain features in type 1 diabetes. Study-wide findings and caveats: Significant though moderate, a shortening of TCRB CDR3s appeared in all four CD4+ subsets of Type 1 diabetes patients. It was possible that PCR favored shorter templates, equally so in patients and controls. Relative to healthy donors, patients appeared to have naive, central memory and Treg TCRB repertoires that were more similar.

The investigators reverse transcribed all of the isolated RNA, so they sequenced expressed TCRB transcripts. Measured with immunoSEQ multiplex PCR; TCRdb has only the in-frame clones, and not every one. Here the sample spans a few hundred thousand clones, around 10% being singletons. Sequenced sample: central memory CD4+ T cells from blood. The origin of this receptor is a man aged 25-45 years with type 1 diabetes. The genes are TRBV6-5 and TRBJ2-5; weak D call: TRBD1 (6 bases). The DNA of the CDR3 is TGTGCCAGCAGTGTCCAACCCCAGGGGCAAGAGACCCAGTACTTC. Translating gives CASSVQPQGQETQYF.